The clone carrying this T cell receptor beta chain occurred once. These data come from a study of blood T cell repertoires in COVID-19. About the study: Researchers got acute and convalescent COVID-19 samples from the United States, Italy and Spain. Sample material is recorded as cDNA or gDNA derived from T cells, B-cell-depleted T cells, or PBMCs.

In the original workflow: Amplified reference gene primers provided the basis for estimating nucleated cell counts. Sequencing used immunoSEQ multiplex PCR; TCRdb keeps in-frame clones, though not all of them. V and J calls and clone size are given by that table; D and trimming were obtained from the DNA. The data contain approximately 90,000 clones, 75% to 90% of them singletons. CDR1 and CDR2 from the germline V gene are MNHEY and SMNVEV (reference sequence). The CDR3 has 15 residues. V gave up 5 bases and J gave up 0 bases, with 13 bases separating them. Specimen: peripheral blood. The rearrangement links TRBV27 to TRBJ1-2; D ambiguous. The receptor comes from a man older than 75 with acute or convalescent COVID-19. The CDR3 nucleotides read TGTGCCAGCAGTCCGAACGACATACCTAACTATGGCTACACCTTC. Its translation: CASSPNDIPNYGYTF.